This TCR beta chain came from a study of T cells in Graves' hyperthyroidism and ophthalmopathy. Regarding the study as a whole: Onset of ophthalmopathy came a median 6.5 months after the model predicted it. A 13 V-J model separated ophthalmopathy from stable hyperthyroidism. Among thyroid clonotypes expanded above 0.001, most also appeared in blood.

There were TCR beta CDR3 regions amplified from RNA transcripts. A first-round RT-PCR of the TCR CDR3 used the HTBI primer set. From the multiplex PCR reads, TCRdb called clonotypes with MiXCR, one entry per CDR3 protein. The sample holds hundreds of thousands of distinct CDR3 sequences, just under 45% seen once. Turning to this clonotype: The antigen remains unidentified.

This clonotype originated in an adult man with Graves' disease, either hyperthyroidism or ophthalmopathy (not recorded which). The sequencing input was peripheral blood or thyroid tissue (not recorded which).

CDR3 protein: CAISDGTGVYETQYF. In nucleotides, the CDR3 is TGTGCCATCAGTGATGGTACAGGGGTGTATGAGACCCAGTACTTC. V and J are TRBV10-3 and TRBJ2-5; 7 bases fit TRBD1. Germline V CDR1 and CDR2: ENHRY, SYGVKD. Trimming cost V 3 bases and J 5 bases; bases outside gene matches: 9. The CDR3 length is 15 residues.